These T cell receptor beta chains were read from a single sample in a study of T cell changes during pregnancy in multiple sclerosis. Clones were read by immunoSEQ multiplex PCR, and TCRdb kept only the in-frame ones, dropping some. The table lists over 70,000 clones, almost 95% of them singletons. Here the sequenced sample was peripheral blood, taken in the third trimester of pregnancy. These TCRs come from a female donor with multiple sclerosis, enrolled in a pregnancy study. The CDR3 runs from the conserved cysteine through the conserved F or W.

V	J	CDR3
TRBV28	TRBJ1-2	CASSLWAGNGYTF
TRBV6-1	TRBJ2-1	CASSNGQGSYNEQFF
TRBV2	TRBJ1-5	CASSGQGINQPQHF
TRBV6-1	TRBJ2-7	CASSEMGTGVYEQYF
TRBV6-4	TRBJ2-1	CAIKRELNEQFF
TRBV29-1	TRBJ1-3	CSVETGRRDTIYF
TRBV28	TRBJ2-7	CASSRSAGLPRGEQYF
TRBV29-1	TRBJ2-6	CSARQGSGANVLTF
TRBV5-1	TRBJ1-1	CASSLMLRGHPNTEAFF
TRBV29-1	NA	CSARLAGASEQYF
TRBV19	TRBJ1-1	CASSMDGGNTEAFF
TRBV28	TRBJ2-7	CASRETGQAYEQYF
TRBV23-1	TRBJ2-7	CASSQDRDRGCYEQYF
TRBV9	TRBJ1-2	CASSQAGARTGYTF
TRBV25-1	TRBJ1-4	CASSESRGGSFEKLFF
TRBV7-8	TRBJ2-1	CASSLEALAEYNEQFF
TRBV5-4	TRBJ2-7	CASSHSLGDSGFYEQYF
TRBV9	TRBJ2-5	CASSVGRLQETQYF
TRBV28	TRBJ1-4	CASGQLSEKLFF
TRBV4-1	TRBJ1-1	CASSQEGGEAFF
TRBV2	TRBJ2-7	CASSEGQIRSYEQYF
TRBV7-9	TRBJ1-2	CASSPGTDIYGYTF
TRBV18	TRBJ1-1	CASSRSRGASNEAFF
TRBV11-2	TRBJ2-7	CASSLFTGKNLYEQYF
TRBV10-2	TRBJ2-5	CASSVAGKETQYF
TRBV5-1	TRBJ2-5	CASSLTGDQETQYF
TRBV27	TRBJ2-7	CASSLDFYGEQYF
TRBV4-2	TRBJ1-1	CASSQEGLNTEAFF
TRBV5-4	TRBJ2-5	CASSFGAGVQTQYF
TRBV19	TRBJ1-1	CASSIKGLVSEAFF
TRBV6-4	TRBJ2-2	CASRVKGLAEPGNTGELFF
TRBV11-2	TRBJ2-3	CASTPNRGSDTQYF
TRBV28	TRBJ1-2	CAVLQEFNYGYTF
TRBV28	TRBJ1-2	CASAGEEGARNYGYTF
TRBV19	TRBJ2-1	CASSIISGDEQFF
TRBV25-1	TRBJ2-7	CASRGTSGRYEQYF
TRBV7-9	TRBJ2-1	CASSSTSSVSYNEQFF
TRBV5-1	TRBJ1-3	CASSSQGYGNTIYF
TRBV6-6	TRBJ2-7	CASNTPTGTASYEQYF
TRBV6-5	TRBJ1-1	CASSLTGSTEAFF
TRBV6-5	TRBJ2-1	CASSSSGTNTYNEQFF
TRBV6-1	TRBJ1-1	CASSDRMNTEAFF
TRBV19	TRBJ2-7	CASSRDSYEQYF
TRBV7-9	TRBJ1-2	CASSLLSPPNYGYTF
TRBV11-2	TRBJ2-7	CASRLAGVREQYF
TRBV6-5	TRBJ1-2	CASSRPGQGYGYTF
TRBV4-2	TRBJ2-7	CASSQVGDFPYEQYF
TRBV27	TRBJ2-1	CASSLWRGRGHNEQFF
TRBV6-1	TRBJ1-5	CASSAYIPGGSNQPQHF
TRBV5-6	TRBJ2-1	CASSLSGGSRTRNEQFF
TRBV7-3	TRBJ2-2	CASSLRASGRSTGELFF
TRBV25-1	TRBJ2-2	CASSDATAYPGELFF
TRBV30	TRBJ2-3	CAWSPGLAGDTDTQYF
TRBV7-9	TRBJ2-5	CASSKLRGGETQYF
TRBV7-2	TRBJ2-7	CASSLLGGLAGAHSYEQYF
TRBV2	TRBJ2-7	CASSKTRGEQYF
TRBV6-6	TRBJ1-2	CASSYQPTGGYTF
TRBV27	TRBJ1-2	CASSFSGQGIGYTF
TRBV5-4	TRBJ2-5	CASSQDSTQETQYF